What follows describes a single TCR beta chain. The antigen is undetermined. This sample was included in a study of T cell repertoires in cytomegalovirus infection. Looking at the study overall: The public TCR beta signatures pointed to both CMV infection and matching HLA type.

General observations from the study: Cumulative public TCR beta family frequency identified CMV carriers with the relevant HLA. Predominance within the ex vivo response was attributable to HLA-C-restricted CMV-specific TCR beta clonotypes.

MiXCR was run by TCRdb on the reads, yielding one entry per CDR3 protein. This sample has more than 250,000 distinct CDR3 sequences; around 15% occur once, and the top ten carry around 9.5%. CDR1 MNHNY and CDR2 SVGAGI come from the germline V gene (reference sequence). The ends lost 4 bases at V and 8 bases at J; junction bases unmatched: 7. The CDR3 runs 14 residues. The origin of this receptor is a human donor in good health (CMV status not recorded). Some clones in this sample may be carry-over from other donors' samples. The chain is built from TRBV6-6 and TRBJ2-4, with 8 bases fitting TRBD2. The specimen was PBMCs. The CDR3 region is CASSFRLAIDIQYF. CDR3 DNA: TGTGCCAGCAGTTTCCGACTAGCGATAGACATTCAGTACTTC.